Reported below is one T cell receptor beta chain. V shed 5 bases and J 7 bases; nucleotides not matched to a gene: 4. Germline V gene sequence: CDR1 SGHTA, CDR2 FQGTGA. The CDR3 covers 14 residues. This specimen belongs to a study of cytomegalovirus exposure and HLA in healthy donors. It was with 60 Vbeta and 13 Jbeta primers that the PCR ran. Here immunoSEQ multiplex PCR was the method, and the copy in TCRdb shows in-frame clones only, minus some. The sample lists more than 150,000 clones; around four fifths were seen once. This receptor was obtained from a man aged 18 to 30 in good health and CMV-seronegative. Input material: PBMCs. This chain joins TRBV7-3 and TRBJ2-1, with 11 nucleotides matching TRBD1. The CDR3 loop reads CASSPGQGVNEQFF. CDR3 bases: TGTGCCAGCAGCCCGGGACAGGGGGTTAATGAGCAGTTCTTC.